Presented here are 10 T cell receptor beta chains from one specimen sequenced in a study of cytomegalovirus exposure and HLA in healthy donors. Primers included in the PCR were 60 Vbeta and 13 Jbeta primers. Data came from immunoSEQ multiplex PCR; TCRdb stores just in-frame clones and leaves some out. The sample carries around 150,000 clones, about 80% recorded once. The sequenced sample was PBMCs. The receptor set was obtained from a man between 18 and 29 years old in good health and CMV-seropositive.

The J gene is TRBJ2-2, the V gene TRBV11-2, with D possibly TRBD1 on 6 matching bases. Trimming took off 6 bases at V and 0 bases at J, with 14 bases between the two ends. Germline assignment: CDR1 SGHAT and CDR2 FQNNGV. The length of the CDR3 is 16 residues. CDR3 amino acids: CASRVRGLSNTGELFF. The CDR3 DNA sequence: TGTGCCAGCAGGGTGAGGGGGTTGTCGAACACCGGGGAGCTGTTTTTT.

This clone was counted a single time. This rearrangement joins TRBV23-1 to TRBJ1-1; 10 nucleotides agree with TRBD1. TRBV23-1 is an ORF; its function is uncertain. The CDR3 spans 15 residues. With 3 bases clipped from V and 8 bases from J, the junction kept 9 bases outside the gene matches. CDR3 sequence: CASSQTRQGAGEAFF. In DNA form, the CDR3 reads TGCGCCAGCAGTCAGACCCGACAGGGGGCTGGGGAAGCTTTCTTT.

The CDR3, as DNA: TGTGCCAGCAGATCGGGAGTGTCAGATACGCAGTATTTT. This codes for CASRSGVSDTQYF. The V gene is TRBV2, the J gene TRBJ2-3; possibly TRBD2 for D (6 bases). Germline lookup yields CDR1 SNHLY and CDR2 FYNNEI. The germline V and J ends were trimmed by 6 bases and 4 bases, with 11 bases remaining between them. The CDR3 loop spans 13 amino acids.

V usage is TRBV5-4 and J usage is TRBJ2-3, with 8 bases that match TRBD1. The CDR3 is 17 residues long. The V segment lost 4 bases and the J segment 0 bases; nucleotides outside the gene matches: 10. Germline loops: CDR1 SGHNT, CDR2 YYREEE (reference sequence). The CDR3 sequence is CASSLPQTGASTDTQYF. As DNA, the CDR3 is TGTGCCAGCAGCCTACCACAGACAGGGGCAAGCACAGATACGCAGTATTTT.

The rearrangement uses TRBV29-1 and TRBJ1-2, with D maybe TRBD1 (6 bases). Per the germline V gene, CDR1 is SQVTM and CDR2 is ANQGSEA. V gave up 3 bases and J gave up 3 bases, with 17 bases separating them. This CDR3 spans 15 amino acids. This CDR3 is CSVDPQGGADYGYTF. In nucleotides, the CDR3 is TGCAGCGTTGACCCCCAAGGGGGGGCGGACTATGGCTACACCTTC.

The genes are TRBV29-1 and TRBJ1-3, with TRBD1 identical over 10 bases. Trimming removed 0 bases from V and 2 bases from J; junction bases left unmatched: 4. Germline V gene data show CDR1 as SQVTM and CDR2 as ANQGSEA. The CDR3 has 16 amino acids. CDR3 sequence: CSVEDWDRGAGNTIYF. CDR3 nucleotides: TGCAGCGTTGAAGATTGGGACAGGGGAGCTGGAAACACCATATATTTT.

This clone occurred once. The rearrangement uses TRBV29-1 and TRBJ2-7; D is possibly TRBD1 (6 bases). This CDR3 is built from 14 residues. The V gene lost 6 bases and the J gene lost 0 bases, with 15 bases spanning the gap. Germline loops: CDR1 SQVTM, CDR2 ANQGSEA. The CDR3 reads CSVGRDINSYEQYF. For the CDR3, the DNA is TGCAGCGTGGGACGGGACATCAACTCCTACGAGCAGTACTTC.

Note on this clone: The germline gene is not matched at one end of the junction; a read error may be the cause. The rearrangement joins TRBV27 to TRBJ2-6, with TRBD2 as a possible D gene (6 bases). Germline V gene sequence: CDR1 MNHEY, CDR2 SMNVEV (reference sequence). The CDR3 has 22 residues. CDR3 residues: CASSLGGYGGLGIHSGANGLTF. CDR3 nucleotides: TGTGCCAGCAGTTTAGGAGGGTACGGTGGTTTGGGGATCCACTCTGGGGCCAACGGCCTGACTTTC. Full variable domain (outside the CDR3, taken from reference TRBV27 and TRBJ2-6): EAQVTQNPRYLITVTGKKLTVTCSQNMNHEYMSWYRQDPGLGLRQIYYSMNVEVTDKGDVPEGYKVSRKEKRNFPLILESPSPNQTSLYFCASSLGGYGGLGIHSGANGLTFGAGSRLTVL.

About this clone itself: An end of the junction does not agree with germline; a read error may underlie this. This sequence joins TRBV7-9 and TRBJ2-7; 7 bases line up with TRBD2. This CDR3 spans 17 amino acids. Germline assignment: CDR1 SEHNR and CDR2 FQNEAQ (reference sequence). The CDR3 DNA is TGTTCCAGCAGCCTAGGGGCTGGGGGGGAGGGCCTCCACGAGCAGTACTTC. As protein: CSSSLGAGGEGLHEQYF.

The chain recombines TRBV14 with TRBJ1-2; 9 nucleotides line up with TRBD1. CDR1 SGHDN and CDR2 FVKESK come from the germline V gene. V dropped 3 bases and J dropped 5; count of bases not matched to a gene: 4. CDR3 length equals 14 residues. CDR3 in amino acids: CASSQQTGGYGYTF. In DNA form, the CDR3 reads TGTGCCAGCAGCCAGCAGACAGGGGGATATGGCTACACCTTC.